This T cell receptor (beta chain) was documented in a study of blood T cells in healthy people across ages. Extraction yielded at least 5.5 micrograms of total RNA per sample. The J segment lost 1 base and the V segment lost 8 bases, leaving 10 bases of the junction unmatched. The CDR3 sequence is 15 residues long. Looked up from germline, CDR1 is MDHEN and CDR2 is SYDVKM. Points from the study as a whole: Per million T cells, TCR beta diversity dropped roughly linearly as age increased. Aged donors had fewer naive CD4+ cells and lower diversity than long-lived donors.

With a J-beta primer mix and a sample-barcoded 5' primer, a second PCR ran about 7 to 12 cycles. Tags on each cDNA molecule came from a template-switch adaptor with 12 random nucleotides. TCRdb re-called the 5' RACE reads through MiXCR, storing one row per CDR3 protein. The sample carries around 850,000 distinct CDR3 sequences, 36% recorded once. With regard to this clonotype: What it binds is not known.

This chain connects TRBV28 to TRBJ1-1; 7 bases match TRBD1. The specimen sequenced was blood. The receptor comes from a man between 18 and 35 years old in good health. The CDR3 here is CASGLSTGRNTEAFF. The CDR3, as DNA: TGTGCCAGCGGTCTATCGACAGGGCGGAACACTGAAGCTTTCTTT.